The 4 T cell receptor beta chains presented below share a single source sample, sequenced in a study of OX40 agonist ivuxolimab in advanced cancers. The assay was immunoSEQ multiplex PCR, and TCRdb's table has in-frame clones only and misses some. The sample comprises tens of thousands of clones, 65% to 80% of which are singletons, and around 12% rests with the top ten. The specimen comprised CD4+ or CD8+ T cells sorted from blood, sampled in a trial of the OX40 agonist ivuxolimab. Source of these receptors: an adult with an advanced solid tumor such as melanoma, head and neck, liver or kidney cancer.

This clone appeared a few times. The chain carries TRBV7-2 and TRBJ1-1, with no clear D. The CDR3 extends over 14 amino acids. Germline CDR1 is SGHTA and CDR2 is FQGNSA. Trimming stripped 5 bases from V and 2 bases from J, with 12 bases between. The CDR3 protein is CASSRSGINTEAFF. The DNA for the CDR3 is TGTGCCAGCAGCCGCTCCGGGATAAACACTGAAGCTTTCTTT.

This chain uses TRBV5-8 with TRBJ2-5, with TRBD1 matching 7 bases. Germline lookup yields CDR1 SGHTS and CDR2 YDEGEE. The junction had 2 bases not matched to a gene; V was cut back by 4 bases and J by 2 bases. The CDR3 runs 13 residues. The CDR3 region is CASSGGQQETQYF. The CDR3 region has the DNA TGTGCCAGCAGCGGGGGACAGCAAGAGACCCAGTACTTC.

V and J are TRBV4-3 and TRBJ2-2, with 10 bases aligning to TRBD2. Germline lookup yields CDR1 LGHNA and CDR2 YSLEER. The junction had 3 bases not matched to a gene; V was cut back by 4 bases and J by 1 base. The CDR3 is made up of 16 amino acids. CDR3 sequence: CASSLRTSGNTGELFF. The DNA of the CDR3 is TGCGCCAGCAGCCTACGGACTAGCGGGAACACCGGGGAGCTGTTTTTT.

The CDR3 sequence is CASSYSRDYEQYF. The CDR3 DNA follows: TGTGCCAGCAGTTATTCGCGGGACTACGAGCAGTACTTC. The J gene is TRBJ2-7, the V gene TRBV6-6, with D possibly being TRBD2 (6 bases). Germline V lookup: CDR1 MNHNY, CDR2 SVGAGI (reference sequence). V was pared by 3 bases and J by 3 bases, with 9 bases between. The CDR3 extends over 13 amino acids.